The entry below describes one TCR beta chain. What it binds is not known. Unique molecular identifiers tagged the TCRbeta library. Using its own MiXCR run on the PCR reads, TCRdb lists one record per CDR3 protein. The table has about 610,000 distinct CDR3 sequences, roughly 30% seen once; the top ten hold around a third. This sample was included in a study of T-cell reconstitution after alpha-beta-depleted transplantation in children. Study observations and caveats: Counts and diversity of T cells one year after transplant came mostly from newly produced T cells.

V was clipped by 3 bases and J by 1 base; unmatched bases: 13. The CDR3 is 18 residues long. The source is a boy younger than two with Wiskott-Aldrich syndrome, due to receive a stem cell transplant. The rearrangement joins TRBV12-3 or TRBV12-4 to TRBJ2-7; 9 bases line up with TRBD1. The sample in question was PBMCs, obtained before TCRalphabeta/CD19-depleted stem cell transplant. The CDR3 DNA is TGTGCCAGCAGTTTGTGGCACCATGGGACAGGGATTTCCTACGAGCAGTACTTC. Translated: CASSLWHHGTGISYEQYF.